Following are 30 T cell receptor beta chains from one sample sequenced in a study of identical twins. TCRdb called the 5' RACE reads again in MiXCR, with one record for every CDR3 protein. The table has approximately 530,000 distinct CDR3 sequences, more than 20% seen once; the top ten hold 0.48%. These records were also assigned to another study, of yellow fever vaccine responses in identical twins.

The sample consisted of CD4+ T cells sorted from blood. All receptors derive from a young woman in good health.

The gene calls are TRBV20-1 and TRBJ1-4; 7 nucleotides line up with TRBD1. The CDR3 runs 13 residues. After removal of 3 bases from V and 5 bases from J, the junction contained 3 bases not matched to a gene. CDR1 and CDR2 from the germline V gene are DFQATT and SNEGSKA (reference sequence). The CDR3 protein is CSARDRLNEKLFF. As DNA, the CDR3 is TGCAGTGCTAGGGACAGGTTAAATGAAAAACTGTTTTTT.

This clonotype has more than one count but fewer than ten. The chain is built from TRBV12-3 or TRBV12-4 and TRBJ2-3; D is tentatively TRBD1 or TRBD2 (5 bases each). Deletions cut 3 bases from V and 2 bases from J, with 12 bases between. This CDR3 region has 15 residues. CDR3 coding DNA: TGTGCCAGCAGTTTTGTGGGACCTTTCACAGATACGCAGTATTTT. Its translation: CASSFVGPFTDTQYF.

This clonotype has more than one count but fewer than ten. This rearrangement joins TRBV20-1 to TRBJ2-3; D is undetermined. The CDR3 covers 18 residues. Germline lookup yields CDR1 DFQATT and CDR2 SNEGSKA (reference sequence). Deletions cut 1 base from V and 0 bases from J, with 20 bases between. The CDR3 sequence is CSARGGLMAETSTDTQYF. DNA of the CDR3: TGCAGTGCTAGAGGAGGTTTAATGGCGGAGACTAGCACAGATACGCAGTATTTT.

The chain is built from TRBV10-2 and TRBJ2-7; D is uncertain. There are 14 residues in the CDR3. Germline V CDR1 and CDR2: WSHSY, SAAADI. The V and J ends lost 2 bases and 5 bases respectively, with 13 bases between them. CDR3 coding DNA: TGCGCCAGCAGTGAGCCGCAATCCCCCCACGAGCAGTACTTC. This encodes CASSEPQSPHEQYF.

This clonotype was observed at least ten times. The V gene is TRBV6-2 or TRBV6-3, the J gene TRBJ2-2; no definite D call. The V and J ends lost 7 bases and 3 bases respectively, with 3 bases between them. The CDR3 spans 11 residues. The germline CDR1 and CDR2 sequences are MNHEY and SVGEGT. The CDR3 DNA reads TGTGCCAGCAAAGACACCGGGGAGCTGTTTTTT. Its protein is CASKDTGELFF.

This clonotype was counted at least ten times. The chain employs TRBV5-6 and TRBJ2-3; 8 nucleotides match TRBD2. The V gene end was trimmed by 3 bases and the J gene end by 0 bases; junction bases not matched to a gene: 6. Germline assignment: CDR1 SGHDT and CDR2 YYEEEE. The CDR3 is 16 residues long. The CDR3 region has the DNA TGTGCCAGCAGCTCACCAACTAGCGGTAGCACAGATACGCAGTATTTT. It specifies CASSSPTSGSTDTQYF.

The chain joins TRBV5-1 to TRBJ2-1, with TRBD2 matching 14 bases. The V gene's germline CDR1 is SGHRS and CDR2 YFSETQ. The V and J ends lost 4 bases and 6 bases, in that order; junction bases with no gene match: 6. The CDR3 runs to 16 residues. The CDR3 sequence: CASSLMTSGGGNEQFF. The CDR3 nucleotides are TGCGCCAGCAGCCTGATGACTAGCGGGGGGGGCAATGAGCAGTTCTTC. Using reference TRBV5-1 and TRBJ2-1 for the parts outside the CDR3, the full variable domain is KAGVTQTPRYLIKTRGQQVTLSCSPISGHRSVSWYQQTPGQGLQFLFEYFSETQRNKGNFPGRFSGRQFSNSRSEMNVSTLELGDSALYLCASSLMTSGGGNEQFFGPGTRLTVL.

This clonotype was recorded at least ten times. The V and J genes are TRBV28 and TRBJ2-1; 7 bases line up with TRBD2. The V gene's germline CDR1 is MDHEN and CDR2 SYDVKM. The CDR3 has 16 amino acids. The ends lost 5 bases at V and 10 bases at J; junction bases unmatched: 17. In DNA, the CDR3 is TGTGCCAGCAGTCTCGGGACTACCACCGGTAAGGTGGAGCAGTTCTTC. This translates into CASSLGTTTGKVEQFF.

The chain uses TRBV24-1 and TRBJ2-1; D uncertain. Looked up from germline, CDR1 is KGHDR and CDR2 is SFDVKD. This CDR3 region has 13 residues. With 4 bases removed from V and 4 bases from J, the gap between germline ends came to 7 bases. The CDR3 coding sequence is TGTGCCACCAGTGACGGCGGATACAATGAGCAGTTCTTC. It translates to CATSDGGYNEQFF.

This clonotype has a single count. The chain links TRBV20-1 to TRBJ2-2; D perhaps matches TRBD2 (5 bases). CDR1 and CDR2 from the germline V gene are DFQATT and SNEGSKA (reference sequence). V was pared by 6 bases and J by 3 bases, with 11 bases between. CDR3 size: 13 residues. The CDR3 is CSAPAGYTGELFF. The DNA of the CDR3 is TGCAGTGCCCCGGCGGGTTACACCGGGGAGCTGTTTTTT.

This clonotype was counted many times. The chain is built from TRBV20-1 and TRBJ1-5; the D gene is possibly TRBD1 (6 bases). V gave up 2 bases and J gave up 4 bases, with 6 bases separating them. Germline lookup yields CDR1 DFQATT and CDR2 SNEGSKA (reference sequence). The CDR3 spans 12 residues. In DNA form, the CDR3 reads TGCAGTGCTAGAACAGGGAATCAGCCCCAGCATTTT. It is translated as CSARTGNQPQHF.

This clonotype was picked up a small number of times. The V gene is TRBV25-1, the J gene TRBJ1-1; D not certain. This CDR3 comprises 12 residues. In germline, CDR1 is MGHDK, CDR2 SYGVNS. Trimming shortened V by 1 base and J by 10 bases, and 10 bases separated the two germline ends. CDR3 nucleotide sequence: TGTGCCAGCAGTGAATGGGCCCAAGGAGCTTTCTTT. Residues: CASSEWAQGAFF.

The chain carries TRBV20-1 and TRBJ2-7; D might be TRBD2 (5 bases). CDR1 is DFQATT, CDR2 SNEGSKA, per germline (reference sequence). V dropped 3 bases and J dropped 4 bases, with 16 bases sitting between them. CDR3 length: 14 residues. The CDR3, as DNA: TGCAGTGCTAGGGACCCCCTAGCAAATTACGAGCAGTACGTC. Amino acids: CSARDPLANYEQYV.

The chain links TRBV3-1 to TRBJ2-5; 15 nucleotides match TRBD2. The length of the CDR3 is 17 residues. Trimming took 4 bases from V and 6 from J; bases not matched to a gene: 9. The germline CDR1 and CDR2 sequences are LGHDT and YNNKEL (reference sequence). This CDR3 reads CASSPFRTSGGAQTQYF. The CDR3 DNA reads TGTGCCAGCAGCCCCTTTCGGACTAGCGGGGGGGCGCAGACCCAGTACTTC.

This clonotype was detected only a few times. CDR3 bases: TGTGCCAGCCAGCCGAGGAACACCGGGGAGCTGTTTTTT. It encodes CASQPRNTGELFF. The gene calls are TRBV9 and TRBJ2-2; D is ambiguous. The CDR3 loop spans 13 amino acids. Trimming pared 7 bases from V and 1 base from J, leaving 8 bases between. The germline CDR1 and CDR2 sequences are SGDLS and YYNGEE.

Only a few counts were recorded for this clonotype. CDR3: CASSRTGTTNNEQFF. The CDR3 DNA reads TGTGCCAGCAGCCGCACTGGGACTACCAACAATGAGCAGTTCTTC. The chain recombines TRBV7-3 with TRBJ2-1; 7 nucleotides agree with TRBD2. Per germline, CDR1 SGHTA and CDR2 FQGTGA. The CDR3 covers 15 residues. After removal of 5 bases from V and 5 bases from J, the junction contained 9 bases not matched to a gene.

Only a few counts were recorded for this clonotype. The CDR3 nucleotides read TGTGCCACCAGTGATTTGACTAGCGGGACGGATACGCAGTATTTT. Translation gives CATSDLTSGTDTQYF. The chain joins TRBV24-1 to TRBJ2-3; TRBD2 matches 10 bases. This CDR3 has 15 amino acids. Germline V gene sequence: CDR1 KGHDR, CDR2 SFDVKD. V dropped 0 bases and J dropped 6; count of bases not matched to a gene: 2.

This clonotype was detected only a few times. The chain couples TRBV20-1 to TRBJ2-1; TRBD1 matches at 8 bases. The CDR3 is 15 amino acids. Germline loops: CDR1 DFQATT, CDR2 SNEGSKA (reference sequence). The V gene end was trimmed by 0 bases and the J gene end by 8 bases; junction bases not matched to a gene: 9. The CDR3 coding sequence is TGCAGTGCTAGAGAAGCAGGGGGCACTTCCGATGAGCAGTTCTTC. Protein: CSAREAGGTSDEQFF.

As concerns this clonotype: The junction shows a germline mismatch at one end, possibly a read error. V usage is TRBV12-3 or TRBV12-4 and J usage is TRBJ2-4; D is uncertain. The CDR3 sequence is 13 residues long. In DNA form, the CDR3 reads TGTGCCATCAGTTCAGTAAATACGGACATTCAGTACTTC. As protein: CAISSVNTDIQYF.

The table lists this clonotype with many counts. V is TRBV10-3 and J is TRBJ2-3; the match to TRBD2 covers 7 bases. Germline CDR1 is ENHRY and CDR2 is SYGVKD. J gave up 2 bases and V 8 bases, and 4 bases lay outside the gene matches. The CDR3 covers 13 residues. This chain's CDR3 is CAIGEGSTDTQYF. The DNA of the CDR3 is TGTGCCATCGGGGAGGGTTCCACAGATACGCAGTATTTT.

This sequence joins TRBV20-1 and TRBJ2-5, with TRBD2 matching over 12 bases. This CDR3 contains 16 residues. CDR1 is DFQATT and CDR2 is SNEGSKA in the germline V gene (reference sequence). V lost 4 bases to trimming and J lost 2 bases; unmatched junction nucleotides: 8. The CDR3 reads CSATGTSGRLQETQYF. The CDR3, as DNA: TGCAGTGCTACCGGGACTAGCGGGCGCCTACAAGAGACCCAGTACTTC.

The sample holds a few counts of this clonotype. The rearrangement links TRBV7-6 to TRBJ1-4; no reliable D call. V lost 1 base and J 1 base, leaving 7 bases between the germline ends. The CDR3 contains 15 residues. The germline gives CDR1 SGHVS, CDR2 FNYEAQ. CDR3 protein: CASSLVGLTNEKLFF. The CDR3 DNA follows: TGTGCCAGCAGCTTAGTCGGGTTAACTAATGAAAAACTGTTTTTT. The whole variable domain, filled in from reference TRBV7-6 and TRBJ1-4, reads GAGVSQSPRYKVTKRGQDVALRCDPISGHVSLYWYRQALGQGPEFLTYFNYEAQQDKSGLPNDRFSAERPEGSISTLTIQRTEQRDSAMYRCASSLVGLTNEKLFFGSGTQLSVL.

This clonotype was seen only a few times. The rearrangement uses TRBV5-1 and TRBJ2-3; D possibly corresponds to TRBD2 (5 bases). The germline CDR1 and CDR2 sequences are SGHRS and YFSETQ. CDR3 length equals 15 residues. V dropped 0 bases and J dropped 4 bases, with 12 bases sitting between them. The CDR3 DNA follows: TGCGCCAGCAGCTTGGCCAGAGGGATACCAGATACGCAGTATTTT. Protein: CASSLARGIPDTQYF.

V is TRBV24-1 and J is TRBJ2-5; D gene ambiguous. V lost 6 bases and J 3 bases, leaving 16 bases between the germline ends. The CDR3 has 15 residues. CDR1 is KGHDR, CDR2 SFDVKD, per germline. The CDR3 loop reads CATSLGTVAKETQYF. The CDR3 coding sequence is TGTGCCACCAGTTTGGGCACCGTTGCGAAAGAGACCCAGTACTTC.

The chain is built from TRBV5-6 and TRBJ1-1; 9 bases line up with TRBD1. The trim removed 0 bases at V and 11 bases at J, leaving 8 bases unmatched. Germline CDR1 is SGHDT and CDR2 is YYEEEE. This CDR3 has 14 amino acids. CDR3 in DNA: TGTGCCAGCAGCTTGGCGTGGACAGGGGCTTACGCTTTCTTT. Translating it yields CASSLAWTGAYAFF.

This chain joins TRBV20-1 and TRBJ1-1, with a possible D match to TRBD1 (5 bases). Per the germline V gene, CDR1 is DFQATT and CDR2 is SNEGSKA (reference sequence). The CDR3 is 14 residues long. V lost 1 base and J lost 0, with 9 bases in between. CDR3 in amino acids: CSARVGRVNTEAFF. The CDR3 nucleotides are TGCAGTGCTAGAGTCGGCAGGGTGAACACTGAAGCTTTCTTT.

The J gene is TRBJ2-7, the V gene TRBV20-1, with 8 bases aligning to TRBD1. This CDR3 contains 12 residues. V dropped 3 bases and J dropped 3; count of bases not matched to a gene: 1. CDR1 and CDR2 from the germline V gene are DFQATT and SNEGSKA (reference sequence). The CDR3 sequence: CSARDRDYEQYF. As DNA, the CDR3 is TGCAGTGCTAGGGACAGGGACTACGAGCAGTACTTC.

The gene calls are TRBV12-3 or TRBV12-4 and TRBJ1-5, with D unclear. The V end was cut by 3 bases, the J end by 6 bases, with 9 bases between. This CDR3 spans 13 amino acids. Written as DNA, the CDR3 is TGTGCCAGCAGTTTTGGAAGGAGTCAGCCCCAGCATTTT. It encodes CASSFGRSQPQHF.

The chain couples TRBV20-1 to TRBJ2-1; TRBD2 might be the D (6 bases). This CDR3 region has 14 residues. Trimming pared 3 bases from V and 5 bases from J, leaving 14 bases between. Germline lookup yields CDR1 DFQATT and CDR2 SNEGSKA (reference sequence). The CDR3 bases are TGCAGTGCTAGTGCCCGGGAGATGAACAATGAGCAGTTCTTC. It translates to CSASAREMNNEQFF.

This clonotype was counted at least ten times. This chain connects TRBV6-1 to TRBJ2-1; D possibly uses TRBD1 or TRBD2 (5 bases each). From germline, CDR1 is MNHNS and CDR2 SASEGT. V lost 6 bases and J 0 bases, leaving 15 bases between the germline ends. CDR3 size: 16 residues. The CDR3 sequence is CASRPRRGDSYNEQFF. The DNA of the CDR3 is TGTGCCAGCAGGCCCCGTCGGGGCGACTCCTACAATGAGCAGTTCTTC.